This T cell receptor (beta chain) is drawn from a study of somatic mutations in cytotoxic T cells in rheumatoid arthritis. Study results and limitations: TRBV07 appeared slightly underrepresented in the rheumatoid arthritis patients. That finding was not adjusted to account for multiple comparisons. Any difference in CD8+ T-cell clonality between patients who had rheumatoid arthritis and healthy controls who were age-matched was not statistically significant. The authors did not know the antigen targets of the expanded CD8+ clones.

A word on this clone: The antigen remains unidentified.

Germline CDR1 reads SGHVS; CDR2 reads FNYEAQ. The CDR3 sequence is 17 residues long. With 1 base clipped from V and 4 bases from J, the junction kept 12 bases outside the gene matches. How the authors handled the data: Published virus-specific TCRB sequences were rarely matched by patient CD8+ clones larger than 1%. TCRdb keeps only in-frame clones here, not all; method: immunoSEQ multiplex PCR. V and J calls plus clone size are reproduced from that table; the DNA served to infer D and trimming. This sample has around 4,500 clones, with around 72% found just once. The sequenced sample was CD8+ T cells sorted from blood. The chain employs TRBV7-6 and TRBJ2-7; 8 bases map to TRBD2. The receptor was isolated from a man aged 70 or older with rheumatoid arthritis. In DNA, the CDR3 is TGTGCCAGCAGCTTAGTCGCCCGGGAGGGCCTAAGGTACGAGCAGTACTTC. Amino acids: CASSLVAREGLRYEQYF.